This T cell receptor beta chain is drawn from a study of regulatory T cells in long-lasting Graves disease. Time point: newly diagnosed GD, antithyroid drugs for less than 3 months. The authors made the TCR library using RNA they extracted from PBMCs. The V gene's germline CDR1 is GTSNPN and CDR2 SVGIG (reference sequence). The ends lost 4 bases at V and 5 bases at J; junction bases unmatched: 4. This CDR3 is built from 13 residues. Researchers made TCR beta libraries by using iRepertoire HTBI primers and running Arm-PCR on CDR3 regions. Using its own MiXCR run on the multiplex PCR reads, TCRdb lists one record per CDR3 protein. The sample holds more than 450,000 distinct CDR3 sequences, about a sixth seen once. This clonotype was seen ten or more times. Another study also made use of these data, one on T cells in Graves' hyperthyroidism and ophthalmopathy.

Specimen: peripheral blood mononuclear cells (PBMCs), collected at new diagnosis, from a patient treated with antithyroid drugs. The chain combines TRBV30 with TRBJ2-2; 7 positions match TRBD2. This TCR was sampled from a man in his forties or fifties with Graves disease. The CDR3 is CAWKASGTGELFF. Here the CDR3 DNA reads TGTGCCTGGAAGGCTAGCGGTACCGGGGAGCTGTTTTTT.